Below, 23 T cell receptor beta chains from the same sample are listed, as sequenced in a study of T cell changes during pregnancy in multiple sclerosis. Generated by immunoSEQ multiplex PCR, the TCRdb table keeps only in-frame clones and is missing some. The table lists about 40,000 clones, about 94% of them singletons. The sequencing used CD4+ T cells from peripheral blood mononuclear cells, collected after pregnancy. The receptors derive from a female donor with multiple sclerosis, enrolled in a pregnancy study.

This chain links TRBV13 with TRBJ1-3; no clear D gene. The CDR3 has 16 residues. CDR1 is PRHDT and CDR2 is FYEKMQ in the germline V gene (reference sequence). V was pared by 4 bases and J by 0 bases, with 13 bases between. The CDR3 region has the DNA TGTGCCAGCAGCTCCGGACTGATCCTCTCTGGAAACACCATATATTTT. This gives the protein CASSSGLILSGNTIYF.

This clone showed up just once. V and J are TRBV14 and TRBJ1-1; no firm D call. Germline values: CDR1 SGHDN, CDR2 FVKESK. CDR3 size: 14 residues. V was shortened by 6 bases and J by 0 bases, with 11 bases between the two germline ends. The CDR3 reads CASRSSGLNTEAFF. CDR3 nucleotide sequence: TGTGCCAGCAGGTCGTCGGGGTTGAACACTGAAGCTTTCTTT.

This chain connects TRBV9 to TRBJ1-1; 7 bases match TRBD1. Trimming removed 4 bases from V and 3 bases from J; junction bases left unmatched: 18. CDR3 length: 18 residues. Per the germline V gene, CDR1 is SGDLS and CDR2 is YYNGEE. The CDR3 nucleotides are TGTGCCAGCAGCTCGAGAGGAGACAGGGTCGTCGTCTACACTGAAGCTTTCTTT. This sequence encodes CASSSRGDRVVVYTEAFF.

The chain uses TRBV9 and TRBJ2-7; possibly TRBD1 for D (6 bases). The CDR3 contains 16 residues. With 1 base removed from V and 6 bases from J, the gap between germline ends came to 20 bases. Germline V gives CDR1 SGDLS, CDR2 YYNGEE. CDR3 DNA: TGTGCCAGCAGCGTAAGAGGGGACGGACAGACAGGCGAGCAGTACTTC. This gives the protein CASSVRGDGQTGEQYF.

On this clone: Within the sample, other DNA sequences also encode this same CDR3. The rearrangement links TRBV18 to TRBJ1-5, with 7 bases fitting TRBD1. Germline V gene sequence: CDR1 KGHSH, CDR2 LQKENI. The CDR3 consists of 13 residues. The V and J ends lost 4 bases and 4 bases, in that order; junction bases with no gene match: 1. CDR3 sequence: CASSLDRNQPQHF. CDR3 DNA sequence: TGTGCCAGCTCACTGGACAGGAATCAGCCCCAGCATTTT.

CDR3 region: CSVEFGGQGREAFF. The DNA for the CDR3 is TGCAGCGTTGAATTCGGTGGCCAGGGGAGAGAAGCTTTCTTT. This chain joins TRBV29-1 and TRBJ1-1, with D perhaps TRBD1 (6 bases). The CDR3 contains 14 residues. V was clipped by 2 bases and J by 8 bases, with 18 bases between them. Germline V gives CDR1 SQVTM, CDR2 ANQGSEA.

This chain uses TRBV11-3 with TRBJ2-6; 7 bases map to TRBD1. The CDR3 spans 15 residues. V shed 3 bases, J shed 2 bases, and the junction held 1 base outside the gene matches. Germline lookup yields CDR1 SGHNT and CDR2 YENEEA. CDR3 coding DNA: TGTGCCAGCAGCTTCACAGGGGCTGGGGCCAACGTCCTGACTTTC. The encoded protein is CASSFTGAGANVLTF.

This chain uses TRBV7-8 with TRBJ2-1; 8 nucleotides match TRBD2. J was trimmed by 4 bases and V by 8 bases; bases with no gene match: 10. This CDR3 is built from 15 residues. Germline lookup yields CDR1 SGHVS and CDR2 FQNEAQ. The CDR3 here is CASQPTGGSYNEQFF. The CDR3 DNA reads as TGTGCCAGCCAACCTACGGGGGGGTCGTACAATGAGCAGTTCTTC.

V gene TRBV5-1 combines with J gene TRBJ2-1; D is undetermined. The V gene lost 3 bases and the J gene lost 1 base, with 8 bases spanning the gap. The CDR3 is 14 amino acids. Germline CDR1 reads SGHRS; CDR2 reads YFSETQ. CDR3 loop: CASSSGFSYNEQFF. DNA for the CDR3: TGCGCCAGCAGCTCGGGTTTTTCCTACAATGAGCAGTTCTTC. Full variable domain (outside the CDR3, taken from reference TRBV5-1 and TRBJ2-1): KAGVTQTPRYLIKTRGQQVTLSCSPISGHRSVSWYQQTPGQGLQFLFEYFSETQRNKGNFPGRFSGRQFSNSRSEMNVSTLELGDSALYLCASSSGFSYNEQFFGPGTRLTVL.

The chain has TRBV27 and TRBJ1-4; TRBD1 is a possible D gene (6 bases). The ends were cut back, 4 bases at V and 6 bases at J, with 21 bases in the middle. The CDR3 sequence is 17 residues long. CDR1 is MNHEY and CDR2 is SMNVEV in the germline V gene (reference sequence). CDR3 in amino acids: CASSSALPNGGHEKLFF. In nucleotides, the CDR3 is TGTGCCAGCAGTTCCGCCCTCCCTAACGGGGGGCATGAAAAACTGTTTTTT.

The CDR3 spells CASSRGLMAALSNEQFF. The CDR3 DNA is TGTGCCAGCTCACGGGGGCTAATGGCGGCGCTGTCAAATGAGCAGTTCTTC. The genes are TRBV18 and TRBJ2-1, with a weak D call TRBD1 (6 bases). The CDR3 has 17 amino acids. V lost 4 bases to trimming and J lost 7 bases, with 23 bases between them. CDR1 KGHSH and CDR2 LQKENI come from the germline V gene.

This sequence joins TRBV10-2 and TRBJ2-2, with a weak D call TRBD2 (5 bases). CDR1 is WSHSY and CDR2 is SAAADI in the germline V gene. Trimming took off 9 bases at V and 0 bases at J, with 11 bases between the two ends. This CDR3 contains 14 residues. CDR3 nucleotides: TGCGCCAGTATGGAGGCTCCGAACACCGGGGAGCTGTTTTTT. Amino acid sequence: CASMEAPNTGELFF.

The rearrangement uses TRBV19 and TRBJ2-5; D ambiguous. Germline CDR1 reads LNHDA; CDR2 reads SQIVND (reference sequence). CDR3 size: 14 residues. Deletions cut 4 bases from V and 0 bases from J, with 9 bases between. The CDR3 reads CASSNSADQETQYF. CDR3 nucleotide sequence: TGTGCCAGTAGTAATTCGGCGGACCAAGAGACCCAGTACTTC. Full variable domain (outside the CDR3, taken from reference TRBV19 and TRBJ2-5): DGGITQSPKYLFRKEGQNVTLSCEQNLNHDAMYWYRQDPGQGLRLIYYSQIVNDFQKGDIAEGYSVSREKKESFPLTVTSAQKNPTAFYLCASSNSADQETQYFGPGTRLLVL.

The rearrangement uses TRBV5-1 and TRBJ1-1; possible D gene TRBD1, 5 bases. Trimming removed 4 bases at V and 6 bases at J, with 16 bases between. Germline V CDR1 and CDR2: SGHRS, YFSETQ. The CDR3 is 14 residues long. The CDR3: CASSPRQGGSEAFF. CDR3 coding DNA: TGCGCCAGCAGCCCTAGGCAGGGCGGTTCTGAAGCTTTCTTT. The full variable domain, in which reference TRBV5-1 and TRBJ1-1 provide the parts outside the CDR3, is KAGVTQTPRYLIKTRGQQVTLSCSPISGHRSVSWYQQTPGQGLQFLFEYFSETQRNKGNFPGRFSGRQFSNSRSEMNVSTLELGDSALYLCASSPRQGGSEAFFGQGTRLTVV.

This chain uses TRBV30 with TRBJ2-4, with TRBD1 matching 7 bases. Germline trimming cut 2 bases from V and 4 bases from J; bases unmatched to any gene: 5. Germline V lookup: CDR1 GTSNPN, CDR2 SVGIG (reference sequence). This CDR3 is 14 amino acids long. The CDR3 is CAWSPTGIKNIQYF. As DNA, the CDR3 is TGTGCCTGGAGTCCGACAGGGATTAAAAACATTCAGTACTTC.

The genes are TRBV7-2 and TRBJ2-5; 7 nucleotides line up with TRBD2. The germline gives CDR1 SGHTA, CDR2 FQGNSA. The CDR3 totals 15 residues. V lost 1 base and J lost 5; bases outside the gene matches: 7. CDR3 DNA sequence: TGTGCCAGCAGCTTAGGGGCGGGGCGGGGGGAGACCCAGTACTTC. Amino acid sequence: CASSLGAGRGETQYF.

The gene calls are TRBV9 and TRBJ2-7; D gene uncertain. V lost 0 bases and J 0 bases, leaving 7 bases between the germline ends. This CDR3 spans 14 amino acids. Germline values: CDR1 SGDLS, CDR2 YYNGEE. For the CDR3, the DNA is TGTGCCAGCAGCGTAGAAGCCTTCTCCTACGAGCAGTACTTC. It translates to CASSVEAFSYEQYF. Full variable domain (outside the CDR3, taken from reference TRBV9 and TRBJ2-7): DSGVTQTPKHLITATGQRVTLRCSPRSGDLSVYWYQQSLDQGLQFLIQYYNGEERAKGNILERFSAQQFPDLHSELNLSSLELGDSALYFCASSVEAFSYEQYFGPGTRLTVT.

This sequence joins TRBV5-1 and TRBJ2-2, with 9 bases fitting TRBD2. V lost 9 bases, J lost 6 bases, and 15 bases stayed unmatched. Germline CDR1 reads SGHRS; CDR2 reads YFSETQ. This CDR3 has 16 residues. As DNA, the CDR3 is TGCGCCACAGCCGCCGGGCTAGCGGGGCGGGCCGGGGAGCTGTTTTTT. Its protein product is CATAAGLAGRAGELFF.

This sequence joins TRBV29-1 and TRBJ2-7, with D possibly TRBD2 on 7 matching bases. This CDR3 is 15 amino acids long. V lost 4 bases to trimming and J lost 7 bases, with 23 bases between them. CDR1 is SQVTM, CDR2 ANQGSEA, per germline. CDR3 in DNA: TGCAGCGTTGCCCCACTTTTGGGGGGGGCCGGGGAGCAGTACTTC. As protein: CSVAPLLGGAGEQYF.

CDR3 protein: CASRRASRQADTQYF. The CDR3 DNA reads as TGCGCCAGCAGGCGGGCCTCCCGGCAGGCAGATACGCAGTATTTT. V and J are TRBV5-1 and TRBJ2-3, with TRBD2 as a possible D gene (5 bases). The CDR3 contains 15 residues. V was cut by 5 bases and J by 4 bases, with 17 bases left in between. Germline CDR1 is SGHRS and CDR2 is YFSETQ.

This clone is a singleton in its sample. The V call is TRBV30, the J call TRBJ1-5; no clear D gene. V lost 2 bases to trimming and J lost 4 bases, with 9 bases between them. Germline V lookup: CDR1 GTSNPN, CDR2 SVGIG (reference sequence). The CDR3 consists of 13 residues. CDR3 protein: CAWSPRGNQPQHF. The DNA for the CDR3 is TGTGCCTGGAGTCCCCGGGGAAATCAGCCCCAGCATTTT.

CDR3: CASSVDGVGYTF. DNA for the CDR3: TGTGCCAGCAGCGTAGACGGGGTTGGCTACACCTTC. The chain uses TRBV9 and TRBJ1-2; no clear D. V was clipped by 0 bases and J by 7 bases, with 7 bases between them. The CDR3 contains 12 residues. Germline CDR1 reads SGDLS; CDR2 reads YYNGEE.

The rearrangement links TRBV27 to TRBJ1-1, with TRBD1 identical over 10 bases. V was clipped by 5 bases and J by 6 bases; unmatched bases: 9. CDR1 is MNHEY, CDR2 SMNVEV, per germline (reference sequence). The CDR3 runs to 15 residues. The CDR3 protein is CASSTGGQGRAEAFF. The DNA for the CDR3 is TGTGCCAGCAGTACAGGGGGACAGGGGAGGGCTGAAGCTTTCTTT.